This TCR beta chain emerged from a study of blood T cells in healthy people across ages. Notes on the study in general: Diversity of TCR beta per million T cells declined in a roughly linear way with age. One million T cells yielded diversity estimates that were considered underestimates.

About this clonotype itself: Its matching antigen is unknown.

The second PCR ran 7 to 11 cycles with a sample-barcoded 5' primer and J-beta primers. TCRdb passed the 5' RACE reads through MiXCR, listing each CDR3 protein once. The sample lists roughly 800,000 distinct CDR3 sequences, 55% to 75% occurring once. Trimming shortened V by 3 bases and J by 1 base, and 16 bases separated the two germline ends. Germline V gives CDR1 DFQATT, CDR2 SNEGSKA (reference sequence). This CDR3 has 16 residues. Healthy individuals of Caucasian origin from Russia, aged roughly 6 to 100, served as donors. Sample: blood. This sequence originates from a man aged 30 to 39 in good health. The chain recombines TRBV20-1 with TRBJ2-4; D gene ambiguous. CDR3 coding DNA: TGCAGTGCTAGTTACCGGTCTGCTGGGGCCAAAAACATTCAGTACTTC. Residues: CSASYRSAGAKNIQYF.